The subject of this entry is one T cell receptor (beta chain). This sample was included in a study of T cell changes during pregnancy in multiple sclerosis. Clones were read by immunoSEQ multiplex PCR, and TCRdb kept only the in-frame ones, dropping some. This sample has about 21,000 clones, with about 91% found just once. This clonotype was sampled from a female donor with multiple sclerosis, enrolled in a pregnancy study. The specimen comprised CD4+ T cells from peripheral blood mononuclear cells, sampled in the third trimester of pregnancy.

The CDR3 DNA reads as TGTGCCAGCAGCGCTACTTACTCTAGCACAGATACGCAGTATTTT. Translating gives CASSATYSSTDTQYF. The V and J genes are TRBV9 and TRBJ2-3; no definite D call. V was trimmed by 3 bases and J by 0 bases, leaving 11 bases between them. Germline V gene data show CDR1 as SGDLS and CDR2 as YYNGEE. The CDR3 runs 15 residues.